This T cell receptor beta chain was recovered during a study of cytomegalovirus exposure and HLA in healthy donors. Each of the donors was a healthy bone marrow donor. This CDR3 is built from 21 residues. Losses at the gene ends were 2 bases for V and 5 bases for J; bases not matched to a gene: 21. The germline V gene has CDR1 MNHNS and CDR2 SASEGT. PCR involved 60 Vbeta and 13 Jbeta primers. Sequenced by immunoSEQ multiplex PCR; TCRdb stores in-frame clones only, minus some. This sample has tens of thousands of clones, with 80% found just once. The chain is built from TRBV6-1 and TRBJ1-6; TRBD1 agrees at 7 bases. Sequenced input: PBMCs. This clonotype originated in a woman in her forties or fifties in good health and CMV-seropositive. CDR3 sequence (DNA): TGTGCCAGCAGTGAAAGGGATCTGGGACAGCTCCCCTTCGTCGATAATTCACCCCTCCACTTT. It yields the protein CASSERDLGQLPFVDNSPLHF.